The table lists the clone carrying this T cell receptor beta chain with a few counts. The sample is drawn from a study of T-cell reconstitution after alpha-beta-depleted transplantation in children. The CDR3 has 16 amino acids. The germline V and J ends were trimmed by 4 bases and 4 bases, with 17 bases remaining between them. Germline values: CDR1 MGHRA, CDR2 YSYEKL. TCRbeta library construction was performed incorporating unique molecular identifiers. One entry per CDR3 protein results from TCRdb running MiXCR on the PCR reads. The sample consists of around 380,000 distinct CDR3 sequences, 11% of them appearing once.

V gene TRBV4-1 combines with J gene TRBJ2-1, with D maybe TRBD2 (7 bases). The origin of this receptor is a human donor who donated a stem cell graft to a child with acute myeloid leukemia. The input for sequencing was PBMCs from the stem cell graft donor, taken from the stem cell graft. The CDR3 bases are TGCGCCAGCAGCCGGTCTCTCGGGGGGCCGTACAATGAGCAGTTCTTC. Amino acid sequence: CASSRSLGGPYNEQFF.